This paragraph reports one T cell receptor beta chain. The authors used roughly 3.5 ug of total RNA per TCR library. From its re-call of the 5' RACE reads, TCRdb lists each CDR3 protein once, without DNA. There are roughly 170,000 distinct CDR3 sequences in the sample, with 6% to 9.5% held by the top ten. Germline CDR1 reads DFQATT; CDR2 reads SNEGSKA (reference sequence). The CDR3 is 13 amino acids. This sample stems from a study of monozygotic twins with inflammatory bowel disease. The specimen was blood. The sequence came from a human donor with ulcerative colitis or Crohn's disease, or a healthy co-twin of an affected twin (not recorded which). This chain links TRBV20-1 with TRBJ1-1. CDR3 residues: CSARDLRAAEAFF.